This T cell receptor (beta chain) is from a study of vaccination and CD4 T cells after COVID-19. With regard to this clonotype: Its cognate antigen is unknown.

Per germline, CDR1 SGHVS and CDR2 FQNEAQ. CDR3 length: 14 residues. V was trimmed by 5 bases and J by 6 bases, leaving 16 bases between them. An Oncomine TCR Beta short-read assay was used to sequence the DNA from cultured CD4+ T cells. Researchers extracted genomic DNA from CD4+ T cells that had been cultured. TCRdb re-derived calls from the PCR reads in MiXCR, one entry per CDR3 protein. The data contain roughly 9,000 distinct CDR3 sequences, around 35% of them singletons. Treatment specified: 10-day PBMC culture with coronavirus spike peptide pools or control peptides (ViraFEST assay). Harvesting of the unexposed donor's CD4+ T cells predated the COVID-19 pandemic (2011-2018). The authors isolated CD4+ T cells by negative selection after less than 12 days of culture.

The TCR sequence derives from a human donor in good health. Sequenced material: CD4+ T cells from blood, cultured in vitro. This chain joins TRBV7-8 and TRBJ1-1; D uncertain. The CDR3 sequence is CASSPRSGDPEAFF. In DNA, the CDR3 is TGTGCCAGCAGCCCCCGGAGTGGGGATCCTGAAGCTTTCTTT.